This entry describes one TCR beta chain. Time point given: blood 2 weeks post-SBRT. The treatment here: 15 Gy SBRT to primary tumor, nephrectomy 4 weeks later. The source of the sample is a study of radiation and T cells in renal cell carcinoma. Germline CDR1 and CDR2: LNHDA and SQIVND (reference sequence). Trimming left V 1 base short and J 3 bases short, with 10 bases between. This CDR3 is built from 14 residues. The assay was immunoSEQ multiplex PCR, and TCRdb's table has in-frame clones only and misses some. The sample has approximately 61,000 clones, around three quarters seen once. The V call is TRBV19, the J call TRBJ2-7; weak D call: TRBD2 (5 bases). The source was blood, collected from a patient whose treatment included radiotherapy and nephrectomy. This receptor was taken from a man aged 55 to 70 with renal cell carcinoma. CDR3 sequence reads: CASSIAGGFYEQYF. The CDR3 nucleotides are TGTGCCAGTAGTATAGCGGGCGGGTTCTACGAGCAGTACTTC.